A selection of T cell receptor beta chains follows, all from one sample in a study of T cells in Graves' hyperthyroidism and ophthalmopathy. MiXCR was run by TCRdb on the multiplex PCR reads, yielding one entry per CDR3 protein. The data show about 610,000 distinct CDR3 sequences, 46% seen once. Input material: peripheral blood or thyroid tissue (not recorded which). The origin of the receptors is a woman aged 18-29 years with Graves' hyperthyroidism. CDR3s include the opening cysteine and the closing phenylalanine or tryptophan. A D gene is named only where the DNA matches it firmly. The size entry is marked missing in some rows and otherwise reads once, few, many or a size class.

CDR3aa: CASSGGTSALTGELFF
CDR3nt: TGTGCCAGCAGCGGGGGGACTAGCGCACTCACCGGGGAGCTGTTTTTT
abundance: many
d_gene: TRBD2
j_gene: TRBJ2-2
v_gene: TRBV13

CDR3aa: CASSSRDGSYNEQFF
CDR3nt: TGTGCCAGCAGCAGCCGGGACGGTTCCTACAATGAGCAGTTCTTC
abundance: few
d_gene: .
j_gene: TRBJ2-1
v_gene: TRBV7-8

CDR3aa: CASSVVTGTRSNYGYTF
CDR3nt: TGTGCCAGTAGTGTGGTAACCGGGACACGTTCCAACTATGGCTACACCTTC
abundance: .
d_gene: .
j_gene: TRBJ1-2
v_gene: TRBV19

CDR3aa: CASSQGQGTGELFF
CDR3nt: TGTGCCAGCAGCCAGGGACAGGGCACCGGGGAGCTGTTTTTT
abundance: many
d_gene: TRBD1
j_gene: TRBJ2-2
v_gene: TRBV5-5

CDR3aa: CASSLMTAANEKLFF
CDR3nt: TGTGCCAGCAGCCTGATGACGGCCGCTAATGAAAAACTGTTTTTT
abundance: many
d_gene: .
j_gene: TRBJ1-4
v_gene: TRBV25-1

CDR3aa: CASSYQLYDTEAFF
CDR3nt: TGTGCCAGCAGTTATCAGCTGTACGACACTGAAGCTTTCTTT
abundance: many
d_gene: .
j_gene: TRBJ1-1
v_gene: TRBV6-2/TRBV6-3

CDR3aa: CASRIAGKLYEQYF
CDR3nt: TGTGCCAGCAGGATAGCGGGAAAACTCTACGAGCAGTACTTC
abundance: many
d_gene: TRBD2
j_gene: TRBJ2-7
v_gene: TRBV13

CDR3aa: CASTTSTDTQYF
CDR3nt: TGCGCCAGCACGACTAGCACAGATACGCAGTATTTT
abundance: few
d_gene: .
j_gene: TRBJ2-3
v_gene: TRBV5-1

CDR3aa: CASSLGQPSSGNTIYF
CDR3nt: TGTGCCAGCAGTTTAGGACAGCCAAGCTCTGGAAACACCATATATTTT
abundance: many
d_gene: .
j_gene: TRBJ1-3
v_gene: TRBV12-3/TRBV12-4

CDR3aa: CVSSLALGGGPGAYEQYF
CDR3nt: TGTGTCAGCAGTTTAGCGCTTGGAGGTGGGCCAGGCGCCTACGAGCAGTACTTC
abundance: few
d_gene: .
j_gene: TRBJ2-7
v_gene: TRBV12-3/TRBV12-4

CDR3aa: CASSHGWGQGGSEQYF
CDR3nt: TGTGCCAGCAGCCACGGGTGGGGACAGGGAGGCTCCGAGCAGTACTTC
abundance: many
d_gene: TRBD1
j_gene: TRBJ2-7
v_gene: TRBV6-6

CDR3aa: CASSGQGGGRPQHF
CDR3nt: TGTGCCAGCAGTGGACAGGGAGGGGGGCGGCCCCAGCATTTT
abundance: .
d_gene: TRBD1
j_gene: TRBJ1-5
v_gene: TRBV6-1

CDR3aa: CSARPGQETSGYTF
CDR3nt: TGCAGTGCTAGACCTGGACAGGAAACCTCTGGCTACACCTTC
abundance: many
d_gene: TRBD1
j_gene: TRBJ1-2
v_gene: TRBV20-1

CDR3aa: CASSLYPAWHF
CDR3nt: TGTGCCAGCAGCTTATACCCGGCCTGGCATTTT
abundance: once
d_gene: .
j_gene: TRBJ1-5
v_gene: TRBV7-9

CDR3aa: CASTVSGIGTGELFF
CDR3nt: TGTGCCAGCACCGTTAGCGGGATAGGGACCGGGGAGCTGTTTTTT
abundance: many
d_gene: TRBD2
j_gene: TRBJ2-2
v_gene: TRBV7-3

CDR3aa: CASGGRENSPLHF
CDR3nt: TGTGCCAGCGGAGGCAGGGAAAATTCACCCCTCCACTTT
abundance: many
d_gene: .
j_gene: TRBJ1-6
v_gene: TRBV6-1

CDR3aa: CASSRRRNQPQHF
CDR3nt: TGTGCCAGCAGCCGTAGAAGGAATCAGCCCCAGCATTTT
abundance: many
d_gene: .
j_gene: TRBJ1-5
v_gene: TRBV12-3/TRBV12-4

CDR3aa: CASSLGSGDGTQPQHF
CDR3nt: TGTGCCAGCAGCTTGGGATCAGGGGACGGTACTCAGCCCCAGCATTTT
abundance: many
d_gene: .
j_gene: TRBJ1-5
v_gene: TRBV7-9

CDR3aa: CATSSYRPTPEQYF
CDR3nt: TGTGCCACCAGCAGCTACCGACCGACTCCTGAGCAGTACTTC
abundance: few
d_gene: .
j_gene: TRBJ2-7
v_gene: TRBV15

CDR3aa: CASSQFAGASGATRETQYF
CDR3nt: TGTGCCAGCAGCCAATTCGCAGGGGCTAGCGGAGCCACCAGGGAGACCCAGTACTTC
abundance: .
d_gene: .
j_gene: TRBJ2-5
v_gene: TRBV4-2

CDR3aa: CASSPTGNSNQPQHF
CDR3nt: TGCGCCAGCAGCCCGACAGGGAATAGCAATCAGCCCCAGCACTTT
abundance: .
d_gene: TRBD1
j_gene: TRBJ1-5
v_gene: TRBV4-1

CDR3aa: CASSITGTARQNSPLHF
CDR3nt: TGTGCCAGCAGTATAACCGGGACAGCTCGGCAGAATTCACCCCTCCACTTT
abundance: many
d_gene: TRBD1
j_gene: TRBJ1-6
v_gene: TRBV2

CDR3aa: CASSEGTGDLGEAFF
CDR3nt: TGTGCCAGCAGTGAGGGGACAGGGGATCTCGGTGAAGCTTTCTTT
abundance: many
d_gene: TRBD1
j_gene: TRBJ1-1
v_gene: TRBV2

CDR3aa: CASSRRTGAYEQYF
CDR3nt: TGTGCCAGCAGCCGCCGGACAGGAGCGTACGAGCAGTACTTC
abundance: many
d_gene: TRBD1
j_gene: TRBJ2-7
v_gene: TRBV27

CDR3aa: CSARGLGLTYGYTF
CDR3nt: TGCAGTGCTAGAGGACTCGGCCTTACTTATGGCTACACCTTC
abundance: many
d_gene: .
j_gene: TRBJ1-2
v_gene: TRBV20-1

CDR3aa: CASSKDSSVHDEQYF
CDR3nt: TGTGCCAGCAGCAAAGATTCGAGCGTGCACGACGAGCAGTACTTC
abundance: .
d_gene: .
j_gene: TRBJ2-7
v_gene: TRBV7-2

CDR3aa: CASSPRTGSGNTEAFF
CDR3nt: TGTGCCAGCAGCCCCCGGACAGGGTCAGGGAACACTGAAGCTTTCTTT
abundance: many
d_gene: TRBD1
j_gene: TRBJ1-1
v_gene: TRBV6-5

CDR3aa: CSARAGSSYEQYF
CDR3nt: TGCAGTGCAAGAGCGGGATCCTCCTACGAGCAGTACTTC
abundance: many
d_gene: TRBD2
j_gene: TRBJ2-7
v_gene: TRBV20-1

CDR3aa: CSAKGQGNEKLFF
CDR3nt: TGCAGTGCTAAGGGACAGGGTAATGAAAAACTGTTTTTT
abundance: many
d_gene: TRBD1
j_gene: TRBJ1-4
v_gene: TRBV20-1

CDR3aa: CSADGTSGNQEIQYF
CDR3nt: TGCAGTGCTGACGGGACTAGCGGGAACCAAGAGATCCAGTACTTC
abundance: .
d_gene: TRBD2
j_gene: TRBJ2-5
v_gene: TRBV20-1

CDR3aa: CSAPGTSGRGEQYF
CDR3nt: TGCAGTGCTCCGGGGACTAGCGGGAGGGGCGAGCAGTACTTC
abundance: .
d_gene: TRBD2
j_gene: TRBJ2-7
v_gene: TRBV20-1

CDR3aa: CASSEPMGGEAFF
CDR3nt: TGCGCCAGCAGCGAACCCATGGGGGGTGAAGCTTTCTTT
abundance: many
d_gene: .
j_gene: TRBJ1-1
v_gene: TRBV5-1

CDR3aa: CASSQISRRADTQYF
CDR3nt: TGCGCCAGCAGCCAAATTAGCCGGAGGGCAGATACGCAGTATTTT
abundance: .
d_gene: .
j_gene: TRBJ2-3
v_gene: TRBV4-1

CDR3aa: CASRPGTEKYEQYF
CDR3nt: TGTGCCAGTAGACCCGGGACGGAAAAATACGAGCAGTACTTC
abundance: many
d_gene: .
j_gene: TRBJ2-7
v_gene: TRBV19

CDR3aa: CSARDILAGTYNEQYF
CDR3nt: TGCAGTGCTAGAGATATCCTAGCGGGAACTTACAATGAGCAGTACTTC
abundance: .
d_gene: TRBD2
j_gene: TRBJ2-7
v_gene: TRBV20-1

CDR3aa: CASSLRQVNQPQHF
CDR3nt: TGTGCCAGCAGTTTACGCCAGGTTAATCAGCCCCAGCATTTT
abundance: .
d_gene: .
j_gene: TRBJ1-5
v_gene: TRBV27

CDR3aa: CASGGGQPQHF
CDR3nt: TGTGCCAGCGGGGGAGGTCAGCCCCAGCATTTT
abundance: .
d_gene: .
j_gene: TRBJ1-5
v_gene: TRBV7-2

CDR3aa: CASNPGLGTEAFF
CDR3nt: TGTGCCAGCAACCCGGGACTCGGCACTGAAGCTTTCTTT
abundance: once
d_gene: .
j_gene: TRBJ1-1
v_gene: TRBV19

CDR3aa: CASSQGRGAGIAFF
CDR3nt: TGTGCCAGCAGCCAGGGTCGCGGGGCGGGGATCGCTTTCTTT
abundance: .
d_gene: .
j_gene: TRBJ1-1
v_gene: TRBV14

CDR3aa: CSASFTRAQETQYF
CDR3nt: TGCAGTGCTAGCTTCACCAGGGCCCAAGAGACCCAGTACTTC
abundance: many
d_gene: .
j_gene: TRBJ2-5
v_gene: TRBV20-1

CDR3aa: CASSPETGGSAGELFF
CDR3nt: TGTGCCAGCAGTCCTGAGACAGGGGGCAGCGCCGGGGAGCTGTTTTTT
abundance: .
d_gene: TRBD1
j_gene: TRBJ2-2
v_gene: TRBV2

CDR3aa: CASSLGLAGGGNEQFF
CDR3nt: TGCGCCAGCAGCTTGGGACTAGCGGGAGGAGGGAATGAGCAGTTCTTC
abundance: .
d_gene: TRBD2
j_gene: TRBJ2-1
v_gene: TRBV5-1

CDR3aa: CASSSTGETYEQYF
CDR3nt: TGTGCCAGCAGCTCGACAGGGGAGACCTACGAGCAGTACTTC
abundance: .
d_gene: TRBD1
j_gene: TRBJ2-7
v_gene: TRBV11-1

CDR3aa: CATYRGGEAFF
CDR3nt: TGTGCCACCTACCGCGGGGGTGAAGCTTTCTTT
abundance: few
d_gene: .
j_gene: TRBJ1-1
v_gene: TRBV2

CDR3aa: CASTPQGGFTEAFF
CDR3nt: TGTGCCAGCACCCCCCAGGGTGGATTCACTGAAGCTTTCTTT
abundance: .
d_gene: .
j_gene: TRBJ1-1
v_gene: TRBV7-9

CDR3aa: CSARSPGTSSYEQYF
CDR3nt: TGCAGTGCTAGATCTCCCGGGACTAGCTCCTACGAGCAGTACTTC
abundance: many
d_gene: TRBD2
j_gene: TRBJ2-7
v_gene: TRBV20-1

CDR3aa: CASREMKTEAFF
CDR3nt: TGTGCCAGCAGGGAAATGAAGACTGAAGCTTTCTTT
abundance: many
d_gene: .
j_gene: TRBJ1-1
v_gene: TRBV6-6

CDR3aa: CASSPPGPPRRETQYF
CDR3nt: TGTGCCAGCAGCCCACCCGGTCCCCCCAGACGAGAGACCCAGTACTTC
abundance: many
d_gene: .
j_gene: TRBJ2-5
v_gene: TRBV11-2

CDR3aa: CASSQIINQPQHF
CDR3nt: TGTGCCAGCAGTCAGATAATCAATCAGCCCCAGCATTTT
abundance: .
d_gene: .
j_gene: TRBJ1-5
v_gene: TRBV27

CDR3aa: CASSHRKAGAMNTGELFF
CDR3nt: TGTGCCAGCAGCCATAGGAAAGCGGGAGCGATGAACACCGGGGAGCTGTTTTTT
abundance: .
d_gene: TRBD2
j_gene: TRBJ2-2
v_gene: TRBV4-2

CDR3aa: CASTGAGGGGYTF
CDR3nt: TGTGCCAGCACCGGCGCGGGGGGCGGTGGCTACACCTTC
abundance: many
d_gene: .
j_gene: TRBJ1-2
v_gene: TRBV2

CDR3aa: CASSLDRGNEANYGYTF
CDR3nt: TGTGCCAGCAGCTTGGACAGGGGTAATGAAGCTAACTATGGCTACACCTTC
abundance: .
d_gene: TRBD1
j_gene: TRBJ1-2
v_gene: TRBV7-8

CDR3aa: CASSQGGGGLERSYEQYF
CDR3nt: TGTGCCAGCAGCCAGGGGGGCGGGGGACTTGAACGCTCCTACGAGCAGTACTTC
abundance: .
d_gene: .
j_gene: TRBJ2-7
v_gene: TRBV10-1

CDR3aa: CASSSLSGRADREQYF
CDR3nt: TGTGCCAGCAGCTCCTTAAGCGGGAGGGCCGATCGCGAGCAGTACTTC
abundance: many
d_gene: TRBD2
j_gene: TRBJ2-7
v_gene: TRBV7-9